A selection of T cell receptor beta chains follows, all from one sample in a study of a mutant IDH1 vaccine in newly diagnosed glioma. Clones were read by immunoSEQ multiplex PCR, and TCRdb kept only the in-frame ones, dropping some. This table holds tens of thousands of clones, 70% to 85% found once. These TCRs' antigens remain unknown. Sequenced here: PBMCs, sampled from a glioma patient whose treatment included an IDH1 peptide vaccine. These receptor sequences come from a man in his forties or fifties with glioma. CDR3s include the opening cysteine and the closing phenylalanine or tryptophan. D genes are given only for firm matches. Size is stated for part of the rows, as once, few or many counts, or as a class when the clone is expanded.

TRBV2	.	TRBJ1-1	.	TGTGCCAGCAGTGCCCGGGGTTACACTGAAGCTTTCTTT	CASSARGYTEAFF
TRBV29-1	.	TRBJ2-1	.	TGCAGCGTTCAAGGGACAATGGGACAAGAGCAGTTCTTC	CSVQGTMGQEQFF
TRBV19	.	TRBJ1-5	.	TGTGCCAGTAGTATAGCCTTAGGGGGTAGCAATCAGCCCCAGCATTTT	CASSIALGGSNQPQHF
TRBV27	.	TRBJ2-7	.	TGTGCCAGCAGTTTATCCGGCCTTCAGCCCTTCTACGAGCAGTACTTC	CASSLSGLQPFYEQYF
TRBV18	.	TRBJ2-5	.	TGTGCCAGCTCACCGAAGCTAATGAACAGTCGGGAAGAGACCCAGTACTTC	CASSPKLMNSREETQYF
TRBV4-1	.	TRBJ2-7	TRBD2	TGCGCCAGCAGCGTAACTAGCGGGACTTCCAGCGAGCAGTACTTC	CASSVTSGTSSEQYF
TRBV5-5	.	TRBJ2-7	TRBD2	TGTGCCAGCAGCTTGGACTTAGCGGGAGGGTTAGGGCAGTACTTC	CASSLDLAGGLGQYF
TRBV5-4	once	TRBJ2-2	.	TGTGCCAGCAGCATAATGGGCCCTACCGGTGAGCTGTTTTTT	CASSIMGPTGELFF
TRBV6-5	.	TRBJ2-7	TRBD2	TGTGCCAGCAGTCCCCGGACTAGCGGGATACGGAGGCAGTACTTC	CASSPRTSGIRRQYF
TRBV6-1	.	TRBJ1-2	.	TGTGCCAGCAGTGAAGCACCTGGGTCGGGGTACTATGGCTACACCTTC	CASSEAPGSGYYGYTF
TRBV6-1	.	TRBJ2-1	.	TGTGCCAGCAGTGCCCGGAGGTGGACCATGGGCTCCTACAATGAGCAGTTCTTC	CASSARRWTMGSYNEQFF
TRBV4-2	medium-sized	TRBJ2-6	.	TGTGCCAGCAGCCGCGGGGATTCGCACTCTGGGGCCAACGTCCTGACTTTC	CASSRGDSHSGANVLTF
TRBV19	.	TRBJ1-5	.	TGTGCCAGTAGTATAGACAGGGCTCAGCCCCAGCATTTT	CASSIDRAQPQHF
TRBV6-5	.	TRBJ1-1	.	TGTGCCAGCAGCCCCCCGAAGAACACTGAAGCTTTCTTT	CASSPPKNTEAFF
TRBV7-9	.	TRBJ1-1	.	TGTGCCAGCAGCACGAATGGGTTAAACACTGAAGCTTTCTTT	CASSTNGLNTEAFF
TRBV7-9	.	TRBJ2-5	.	TGTGCCAGCAGCTCGAATAAAGAGCGTCACCCAGAGACCCAGTACTTC	CASSSNKERHPETQYF
TRBV7-9	.	TRBJ2-7	.	TGTGCCAGCAGCCCGGGGGCCTACGAGCAGTACTTC	CASSPGAYEQYF
TRBV21-1	.	TRBJ2-7	.	TGTGCCAGCAGCACGAGCGACCTTAGCTCCTACGAGCAGTACTTC	CASSTSDLSSYEQYF
TRBV6-1	.	TRBJ1-1	.	TGTGCCAGCAGTGATCTCCAGGGCTCCGAAGCTTTCTTT	CASSDLQGSEAFF
TRBV29-1	.	TRBJ2-1	.	TGCAGCGTATCCTCTAGTGTGGGAGAGCAGTTCTTC	CSVSSSVGEQFF
TRBV20-1	few	TRBJ2-5	.	TGCAGTGCAGTGGGGGGAGAGACCCAGTACTTC	CSAVGGETQYF
TRBV27	once	TRBJ2-1	TRBD2	TGTGCCAGCAGTTTATTAGGCGGACTAGCGTCTCGGGAGCAGTTCTTC	CASSLLGGLASREQFF
TRBV2	.	TRBJ2-3	TRBD1	TGTGCCAGCCTAATATTACAGGGGTACGATACGCAGTATTTT	CASLILQGYDTQYF
TRBV6-6	.	TRBJ1-1	.	TGTGCCAGCAGTTACTCAGAATGGACGGTGGAAGCTTTCTTT	CASSYSEWTVEAFF
TRBV19	.	TRBJ1-2	TRBD1	TGTGCCAGTGACGGGTGGCAGGGGGCAGGCTACACCTTC	CASDGWQGAGYTF
TRBV27	.	TRBJ1-4	.	TGTGCCAGCAGATCCTTGGGGCCCGGGGTTGAAAAACTGTTTTTT	CASRSLGPGVEKLFF
TRBV23-1	.	TRBJ2-4	.	TGCGCCAGCAGAGCCACAGGCCGGCGGGCCAAAAACATTCAGTACTTC	CASRATGRRAKNIQYF
TRBV5-6	.	TRBJ2-3	.	TGTGCCAGCAGCAGACAGTACACCACAGATACGCAGTATTTT	CASSRQYTTDTQYF
TRBV6-5	few	TRBJ1-4	TRBD1	TGTGCCAGCACCAGGGGACAGGGTAATGAAAAACTGTTTTTT	CASTRGQGNEKLFF